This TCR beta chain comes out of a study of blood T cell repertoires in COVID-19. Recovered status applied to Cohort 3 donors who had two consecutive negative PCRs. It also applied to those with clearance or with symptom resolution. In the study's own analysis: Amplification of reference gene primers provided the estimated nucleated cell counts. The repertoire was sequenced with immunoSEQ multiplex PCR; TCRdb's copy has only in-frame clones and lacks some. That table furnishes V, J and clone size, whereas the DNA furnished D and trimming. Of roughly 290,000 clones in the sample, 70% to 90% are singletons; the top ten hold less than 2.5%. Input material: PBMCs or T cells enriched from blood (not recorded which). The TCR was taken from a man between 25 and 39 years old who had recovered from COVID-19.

As DNA, the CDR3 is TGTGCCAGCAGCGTAGACGAGTGGGAGACCCAGTACTTC. Translating gives CASSVDEWETQYF. The rearrangement uses TRBV9 and TRBJ2-5, with D unclear. Germline V gene lookup returns CDR1 SGDLS and CDR2 YYNGEE. Trimming removed 0 bases from V and 5 bases from J, with 8 bases in between. The CDR3 contains 13 residues.